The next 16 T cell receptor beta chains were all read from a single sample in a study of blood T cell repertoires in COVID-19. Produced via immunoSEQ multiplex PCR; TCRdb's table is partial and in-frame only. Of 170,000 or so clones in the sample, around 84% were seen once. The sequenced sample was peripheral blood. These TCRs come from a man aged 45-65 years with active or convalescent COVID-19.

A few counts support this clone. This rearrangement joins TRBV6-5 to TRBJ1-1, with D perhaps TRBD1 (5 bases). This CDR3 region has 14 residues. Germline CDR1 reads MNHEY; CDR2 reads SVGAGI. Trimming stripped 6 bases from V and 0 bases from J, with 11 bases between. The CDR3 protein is CASRKGNLNTEAFF. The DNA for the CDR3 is TGTGCCAGCAGAAAGGGGAATTTGAACACTGAAGCTTTCTTT.

CDR3 bases: TGTGCCACCAGTGACCCTAGGACAGGGGGGGAAAAACTGTTTTTT. The encoded protein is CATSDPRTGGEKLFF. V and J are TRBV24-1 and TRBJ1-4; 10 bases agree with TRBD1. Germline V CDR1 and CDR2: KGHDR, SFDVKD. J gave up 8 bases and V 4 bases, and 6 bases lay outside the gene matches. CDR3 length: 15 residues.

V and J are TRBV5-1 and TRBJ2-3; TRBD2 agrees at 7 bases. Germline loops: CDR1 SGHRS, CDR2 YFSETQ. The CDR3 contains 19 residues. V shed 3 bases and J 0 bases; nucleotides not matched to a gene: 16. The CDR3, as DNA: TGCGCCAGCAGCTCGGTACGAGCGGGAAATTGGGGGAGCACAGATACGCAGTATTTT. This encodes CASSSVRAGNWGSTDTQYF.

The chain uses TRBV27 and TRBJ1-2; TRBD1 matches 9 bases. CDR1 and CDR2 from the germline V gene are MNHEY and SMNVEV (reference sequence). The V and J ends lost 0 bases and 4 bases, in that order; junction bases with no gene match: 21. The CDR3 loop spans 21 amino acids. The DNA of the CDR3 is TGTGCCAGCAGTTTATCGACTCCATACCAGACAGGGGGTAGGGTTAGCTATGGCTACACCTTC. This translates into CASSLSTPYQTGGRVSYGYTF.

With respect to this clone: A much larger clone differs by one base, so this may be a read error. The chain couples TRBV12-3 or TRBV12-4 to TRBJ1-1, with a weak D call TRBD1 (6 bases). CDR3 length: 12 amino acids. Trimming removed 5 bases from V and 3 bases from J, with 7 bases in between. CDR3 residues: CASSTGHTEAFF. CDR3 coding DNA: TGTGCCAGCAGTACAGGGCACACTGAAGCTTTCTTT.

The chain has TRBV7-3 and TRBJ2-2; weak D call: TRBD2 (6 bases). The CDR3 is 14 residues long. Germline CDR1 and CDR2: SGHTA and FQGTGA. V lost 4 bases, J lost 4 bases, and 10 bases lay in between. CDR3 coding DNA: TGTGCCAGCAGCTCCTCCGGGGGCACCGGGGAGCTGTTTTTT. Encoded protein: CASSSSGGTGELFF.

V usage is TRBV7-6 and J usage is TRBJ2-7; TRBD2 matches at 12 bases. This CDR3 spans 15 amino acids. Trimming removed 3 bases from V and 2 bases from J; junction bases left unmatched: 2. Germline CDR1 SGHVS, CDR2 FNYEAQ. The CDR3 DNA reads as TGTGCCAGCAGCTTCGGACTAGCGGGACCCTACGAGCAGTACTTC. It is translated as CASSFGLAGPYEQYF.

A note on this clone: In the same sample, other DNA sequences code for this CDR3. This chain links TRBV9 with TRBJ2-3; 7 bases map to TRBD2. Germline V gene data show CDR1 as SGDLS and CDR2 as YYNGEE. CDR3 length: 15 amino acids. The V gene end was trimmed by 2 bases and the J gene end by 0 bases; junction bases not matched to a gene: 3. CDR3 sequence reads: CASSVSGVSTDTQYF. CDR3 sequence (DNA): TGTGCCAGCAGCGTCAGCGGGGTTAGCACAGATACGCAGTATTTT.

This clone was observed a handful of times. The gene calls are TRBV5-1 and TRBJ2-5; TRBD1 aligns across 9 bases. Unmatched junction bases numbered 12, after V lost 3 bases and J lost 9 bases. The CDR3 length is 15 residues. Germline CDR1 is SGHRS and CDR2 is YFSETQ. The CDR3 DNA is TGCGCCAGCAGCTCGGATGCCGGGACAGGGAAGGCCCAGTACTTC. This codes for CASSSDAGTGKAQYF. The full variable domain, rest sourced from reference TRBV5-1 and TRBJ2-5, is KAGVTQTPRYLIKTRGQQVTLSCSPISGHRSVSWYQQTPGQGLQFLFEYFSETQRNKGNFPGRFSGRQFSNSRSEMNVSTLELGDSALYLCASSSDAGTGKAQYFGPGTRLLVL.

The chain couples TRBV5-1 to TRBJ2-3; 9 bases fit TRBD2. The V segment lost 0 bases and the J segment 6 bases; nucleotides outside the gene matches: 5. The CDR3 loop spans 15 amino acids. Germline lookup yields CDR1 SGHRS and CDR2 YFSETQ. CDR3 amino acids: CASSLVAGGTDTQYF. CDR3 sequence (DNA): TGCGCCAGCAGCTTGGTGGCGGGGGGGACGGATACGCAGTATTTT.

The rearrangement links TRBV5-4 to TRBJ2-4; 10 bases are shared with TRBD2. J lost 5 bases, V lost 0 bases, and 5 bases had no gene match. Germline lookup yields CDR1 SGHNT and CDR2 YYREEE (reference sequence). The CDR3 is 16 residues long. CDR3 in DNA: TGTGCCAGCAGCTTGGGCCGGGGACTAGCGCAAAACATTCAGTACTTC. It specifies CASSLGRGLAQNIQYF.

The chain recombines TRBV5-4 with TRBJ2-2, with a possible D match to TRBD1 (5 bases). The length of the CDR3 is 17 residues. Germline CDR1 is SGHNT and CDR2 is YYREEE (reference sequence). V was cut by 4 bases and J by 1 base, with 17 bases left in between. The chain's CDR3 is CASSPDRQRLNTGELFF. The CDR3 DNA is TGTGCCAGCAGCCCAGACCGACAGAGACTGAACACCGGGGAGCTGTTTTTT.

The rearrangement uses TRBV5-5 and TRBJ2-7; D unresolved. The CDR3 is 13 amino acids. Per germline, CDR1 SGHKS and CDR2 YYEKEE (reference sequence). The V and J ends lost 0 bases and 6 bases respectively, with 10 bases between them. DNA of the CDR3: TGTGCCAGCAGCTTGGCGACATCCCGCGAGCAGTACTTC. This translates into CASSLATSREQYF.

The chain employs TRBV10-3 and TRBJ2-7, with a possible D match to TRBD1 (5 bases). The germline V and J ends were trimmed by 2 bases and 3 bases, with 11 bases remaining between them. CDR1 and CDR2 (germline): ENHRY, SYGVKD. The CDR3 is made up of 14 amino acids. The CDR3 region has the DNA TGTGCCATCAGTGAGAAGGGGCAATACTACGAGCAGTACTTC. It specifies CAISEKGQYYEQYF.

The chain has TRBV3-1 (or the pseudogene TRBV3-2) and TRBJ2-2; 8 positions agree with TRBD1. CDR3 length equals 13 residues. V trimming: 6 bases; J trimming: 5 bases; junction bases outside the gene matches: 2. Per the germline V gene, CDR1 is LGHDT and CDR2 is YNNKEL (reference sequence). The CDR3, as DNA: TGTGCCAGCAGAAGGACAGGGACCGGGGAGCTGTTTTTT. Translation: CASRRTGTGELFF.

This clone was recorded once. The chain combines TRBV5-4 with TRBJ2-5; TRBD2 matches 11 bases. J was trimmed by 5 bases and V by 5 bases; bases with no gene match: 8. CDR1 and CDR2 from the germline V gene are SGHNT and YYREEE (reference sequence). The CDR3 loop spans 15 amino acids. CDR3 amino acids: CASSKGLAGRETQYF. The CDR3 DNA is TGTGCCAGCAGTAAAGGACTAGCGGGTAGGGAGACCCAGTACTTC.